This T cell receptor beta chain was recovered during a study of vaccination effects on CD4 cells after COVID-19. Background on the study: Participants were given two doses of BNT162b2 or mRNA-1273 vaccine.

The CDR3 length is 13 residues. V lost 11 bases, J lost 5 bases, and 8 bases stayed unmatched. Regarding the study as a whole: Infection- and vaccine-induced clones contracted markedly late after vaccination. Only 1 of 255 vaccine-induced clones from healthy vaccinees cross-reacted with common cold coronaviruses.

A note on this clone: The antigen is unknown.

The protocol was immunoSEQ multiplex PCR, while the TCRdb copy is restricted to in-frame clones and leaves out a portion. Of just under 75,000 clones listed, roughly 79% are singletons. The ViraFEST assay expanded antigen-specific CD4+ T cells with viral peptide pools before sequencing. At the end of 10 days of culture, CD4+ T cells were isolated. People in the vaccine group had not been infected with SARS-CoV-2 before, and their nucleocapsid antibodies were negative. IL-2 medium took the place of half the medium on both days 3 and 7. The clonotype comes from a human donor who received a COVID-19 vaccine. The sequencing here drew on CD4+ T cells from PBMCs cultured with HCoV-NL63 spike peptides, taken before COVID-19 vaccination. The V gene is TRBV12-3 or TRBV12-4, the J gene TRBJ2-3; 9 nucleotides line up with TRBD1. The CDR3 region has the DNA TGTGCCTGCGCGACAGGGGGGGGAGATACGCAGTATTTT. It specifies CACATGGGDTQYF.